This is a list of T cell receptor beta chains from one sample in a study of cytomegalovirus exposure and HLA in healthy donors. This table comes from immunoSEQ multiplex PCR, and its TCRdb copy is limited to in-frame clones, with some not included. Of around 120,000 clones listed, roughly 63% are singletons. What was sequenced was PBMCs. The origin of the receptors is a man in his forties or fifties in good health and CMV-seropositive. Each CDR3 is given with its conserved first and last residue. The D gene is left open where the match is weak. Clone sizes are given selectively: once, few, many, or a class where the clone is expanded.

abundance: -; d_gene: TRBD2; v_gene: TRBV9; j_gene: TRBJ2-1; CDR3aa: CASSFSGGAEDEQFF; CDR3nt: TGTGCCAGCAGCTTTAGCGGGGGGGCTGAGGATGAGCAGTTCTTC
abundance: -; d_gene: TRBD1; v_gene: TRBV10-1; j_gene: TRBJ2-2; CDR3aa: CASSRDRDTGELFF; CDR3nt: TGCGCCAGCAGCCGGGACAGGGACACCGGGGAGCTGTTTTTT
abundance: -; d_gene: TRBD1; v_gene: TRBV28; j_gene: TRBJ2-3; CDR3aa: CASRPWDRVHTQYF; CDR3nt: TGTGCCAGCAGACCCTGGGACAGGGTCCATACGCAGTATTTT
abundance: many; d_gene: TRBD1; v_gene: TRBV7-8; j_gene: TRBJ1-3; CDR3aa: CASRSEGATGNTIYF; CDR3nt: TGTGCCAGCAGAAGCGAGGGGGCCACTGGAAACACCATATATTTT
abundance: few; d_gene: -; v_gene: TRBV6-5; j_gene: TRBJ1-5; CDR3aa: CASSPGHPSNQPQHF; CDR3nt: TGTGCCAGCAGCCCGGGACACCCTAGCAATCAGCCCCAGCATTTT
abundance: few; d_gene: -; v_gene: TRBV2; j_gene: TRBJ2-2; CDR3aa: CASSDQGIANTGELFF; CDR3nt: TGTGCCAGCAGTGACCAGGGGATTGCGAACACCGGGGAGCTGTTTTTT
abundance: -; d_gene: TRBD2; v_gene: TRBV6-1; j_gene: TRBJ2-3; CDR3aa: CASSGFSGGSTDTQYF; CDR3nt: TGTGCCAGCAGTGGCTTTAGCGGGGGGAGCACAGATACGCAGTATTTT
abundance: -; d_gene: -; v_gene: TRBV30; j_gene: TRBJ2-2; CDR3aa: CAWSQTKNTGELFF; CDR3nt: TGTGCCTGGAGTCAAACAAAGAACACCGGGGAGCTGTTTTTT
abundance: -; d_gene: -; v_gene: TRBV7-9; j_gene: TRBJ1-2; CDR3aa: CASSLDAGRRYGYTF; CDR3nt: TGTGCCAGCAGCTTAGATGCGGGGCGCCGTTATGGCTACACCTTC
abundance: -; d_gene: -; v_gene: TRBV29-1; j_gene: TRBJ2-1; CDR3aa: CSANPPLMGNTDNEQFF; CDR3nt: TGCAGCGCCAATCCTCCTTTAATGGGCAATACCGACAATGAGCAGTTCTTC
abundance: -; d_gene: TRBD1; v_gene: TRBV6-1; j_gene: TRBJ2-2; CDR3aa: CASSEALTGGRRELFF; CDR3nt: TGTGCCAGCAGTGAAGCTTTGACAGGGGGTAGGCGGGAGCTGTTTTTT
abundance: -; d_gene: -; v_gene: TRBV7-3; j_gene: TRBJ2-3; CDR3aa: CASSPLGLSGDTQYF; CDR3nt: TGTGCCAGCAGCCCTCTCGGACTGTCGGGAGATACGCAGTATTTT
abundance: -; d_gene: -; v_gene: TRBV28; j_gene: TRBJ1-4; CDR3aa: CASMFGGTEKLFF; CDR3nt: TGTGCCAGCATGTTCGGGGGGACCGAAAAACTGTTTTTT
abundance: once; d_gene: TRBD2; v_gene: TRBV19; j_gene: TRBJ2-1; CDR3aa: CASSKWTSGSYEQFF; CDR3nt: TGTGCCAGTAGTAAATGGACTAGCGGGAGCTATGAGCAGTTCTTC
abundance: -; d_gene: TRBD2; v_gene: TRBV9; j_gene: TRBJ2-3; CDR3aa: CASSVSGAGGHTDTQYF; CDR3nt: TGTGCCAGCAGCGTCAGCGGAGCGGGGGGCCACACAGATACGCAGTATTTT
abundance: few; d_gene: TRBD1; v_gene: TRBV5-8; j_gene: TRBJ1-1; CDR3aa: CASSLRTGRSEAFF; CDR3nt: TGTGCCAGCAGCTTGCGGACAGGGCGCTCTGAAGCTTTCTTT
abundance: -; d_gene: TRBD1; v_gene: TRBV18; j_gene: TRBJ1-2; CDR3aa: CASSPPDRGNYGYTF; CDR3nt: TGTGCCAGCTCACCCCCGGACAGGGGTAACTATGGCTACACCTTC
abundance: -; d_gene: -; v_gene: TRBV5-4; j_gene: TRBJ2-7; CDR3aa: CASSNGLSFYEQYF; CDR3nt: TGTGCCAGCAGCAACGGACTATCCTTCTACGAGCAGTACTTC
abundance: -; d_gene: -; v_gene: TRBV7-9; j_gene: TRBJ1-1; CDR3aa: CASSSRRGFGAFF; CDR3nt: TGTGCCAGCAGCTCCCGAAGAGGGTTCGGGGCTTTCTTT
abundance: once; d_gene: TRBD1; v_gene: TRBV4-2; j_gene: TRBJ1-4; CDR3aa: CASSHAQDRAEKLFF; CDR3nt: TGTGCCAGCAGCCACGCACAGGACAGGGCTGAAAAACTGTTTTTT
abundance: -; d_gene: TRBD2; v_gene: TRBV5-4; j_gene: TRBJ2-7; CDR3aa: CASSAGLAGNSYEQYF; CDR3nt: TGTGCCAGCAGCGCCGGACTAGCGGGAAACTCCTACGAGCAGTACTTC
abundance: few; d_gene: TRBD1; v_gene: TRBV6-5; j_gene: TRBJ1-2; CDR3aa: CASRETGGVYGYTF; CDR3nt: TGTGCCAGCAGGGAGACAGGGGGCGTGTATGGCTACACCTTC
abundance: -; d_gene: TRBD2; v_gene: TRBV29-1; j_gene: TRBJ2-1; CDR3aa: CSVGGRGGYNEQFF; CDR3nt: TGCAGCGTTGGCGGGCGGGGGGGCTACAATGAGCAGTTCTTC
abundance: -; d_gene: -; v_gene: TRBV4-1; j_gene: TRBJ2-1; CDR3aa: CASSPTGGSSYNEQFF; CDR3nt: TGCGCCAGCAGCCCTACGGGGGGCAGCTCCTACAATGAGCAGTTCTTC
abundance: -; d_gene: -; v_gene: TRBV5-1; j_gene: TRBJ2-7; CDR3aa: CASSLVAAESYEQYF; CDR3nt: TGCGCCAGCAGCTTGGTAGCGGCAGAGAGCTACGAGCAGTACTTC
abundance: -; d_gene: -; v_gene: TRBV9; j_gene: TRBJ1-1; CDR3aa: CASSPRGANTEAFF; CDR3nt: TGTGCCAGCAGCCCCCGGGGGGCGAACACTGAAGCTTTCTTT
abundance: -; d_gene: TRBD1; v_gene: TRBV5-6; j_gene: TRBJ1-1; CDR3aa: CASSWPGQGVNTEAFF; CDR3nt: TGTGCCAGCAGCTGGCCGGGACAGGGGGTTAACACTGAAGCTTTCTTT
abundance: once; d_gene: TRBD2; v_gene: TRBV6-6; j_gene: TRBJ2-7; CDR3aa: CASTGGRAWYEQYF; CDR3nt: TGTGCCTCCACGGGGGGGAGGGCGTGGTACGAGCAGTACTTC
abundance: -; d_gene: -; v_gene: TRBV6-1; j_gene: TRBJ2-3; CDR3aa: CASSSQRGTDTQYF; CDR3nt: TGTGCCAGCAGTTCCCAGAGGGGCACAGATACGCAGTATTTT
abundance: -; d_gene: TRBD1; v_gene: TRBV6-5; j_gene: TRBJ1-3; CDR3aa: CASRIQGASGNTIYF; CDR3nt: TGTGCCAGCAGAATACAGGGGGCCTCTGGAAACACCATATATTTT
abundance: -; d_gene: TRBD1; v_gene: TRBV23-1; j_gene: TRBJ2-7; CDR3aa: CASSQSGTGFSYEQYF; CDR3nt: TGCGCCAGCAGTCAATCCGGGACAGGGTTTTCCTACGAGCAGTACTTC
abundance: once; d_gene: -; v_gene: TRBV7-2; j_gene: TRBJ2-2; CDR3aa: CASRRPGQNTGELFF; CDR3nt: TGTGCCAGCCGCCGTCCTGGACAAAACACCGGGGAGCTGTTTTTT
abundance: few; d_gene: -; v_gene: TRBV5-6; j_gene: TRBJ1-4; CDR3aa: CASSLGQASTNEKLFF; CDR3nt: TGTGCCAGCAGCTTGGGACAGGCATCAACTAATGAAAAACTGTTTTTT
abundance: -; d_gene: -; v_gene: TRBV27; j_gene: TRBJ1-5; CDR3aa: CASSLFGRGQPQHF; CDR3nt: TGTGCCAGCAGTTTATTTGGCAGAGGTCAGCCCCAGCATTTT
abundance: -; d_gene: -; v_gene: TRBV15; j_gene: TRBJ2-7; CDR3aa: CATSPAGGEQYF; CDR3nt: TGTGCCACCAGCCCCGCCGGGGGCGAGCAGTACTTC
abundance: -; d_gene: -; v_gene: TRBV2; j_gene: TRBJ1-2; CDR3aa: CASSYSGGYTF; CDR3nt: TGTGCCAGCAGTTATTCGGGGGGCTACACCTTC
abundance: few; d_gene: -; v_gene: TRBV29-1; j_gene: TRBJ2-1; CDR3aa: CSGFISTMEFF; CDR3nt: TGCAGCGGTTTCATCTCAACAATGGAGTTCTTC
abundance: once; d_gene: -; v_gene: TRBV6-4; j_gene: TRBJ2-2; CDR3aa: CASSEWQNTGELFF; CDR3nt: TGTGCCAGCAGTGAATGGCAGAACACCGGGGAGCTGTTTTTT
abundance: few; d_gene: -; v_gene: TRBV7-9; j_gene: TRBJ1-1; CDR3aa: CASSSGAGRPGNTEAFF; CDR3nt: TGTGCCAGCAGCTCAGGAGCGGGCCGTCCAGGGAACACTGAAGCTTTCTTT
abundance: once; d_gene: -; v_gene: TRBV19; j_gene: TRBJ1-4; CDR3aa: CASRDFPGEKLFF; CDR3nt: TGTGCCAGTAGGGACTTTCCGGGTGAAAAACTGTTTTTT
abundance: -; d_gene: -; v_gene: TRBV5-8; j_gene: TRBJ1-4; CDR3aa: CASSLGQITTNEKLFF; CDR3nt: TGTGCCAGCAGCTTAGGACAGATCACGACTAATGAAAAACTGTTTTTT
abundance: -; d_gene: TRBD1; v_gene: TRBV28; j_gene: TRBJ1-1; CDR3aa: CASRFRGTNTEAFF; CDR3nt: TGTGCCAGCAGATTCAGGGGGACGAACACTGAAGCTTTCTTT
abundance: -; d_gene: -; v_gene: TRBV7-9; j_gene: TRBJ2-3; CDR3aa: CASVGRGLTDTQYF; CDR3nt: TGTGCCAGCGTTGGGCGGGGCCTGACAGATACGCAGTATTTT
abundance: few; d_gene: -; v_gene: TRBV6-1; j_gene: TRBJ2-5; CDR3aa: CASSEAWQTQYF; CDR3nt: TGTGCCAGCAGTGAAGCGTGGCAGACCCAGTACTTC
abundance: -; d_gene: -; v_gene: TRBV10-1; j_gene: TRBJ2-7; CDR3aa: CASSESVNRVRRYEQYF; CDR3nt: TGCGCCAGCAGTGAGTCCGTTAACAGGGTACGGAGATACGAGCAGTACTTC
abundance: -; d_gene: TRBD1; v_gene: TRBV19; j_gene: TRBJ1-2; CDR3aa: CASSISDRGGRWLYGYTF; CDR3nt: TGTGCCAGTAGTATTTCGGACAGGGGGGGAAGATGGCTCTATGGCTACACCTTC
abundance: -; d_gene: TRBD1; v_gene: TRBV28; j_gene: TRBJ2-2; CDR3aa: CATILDRGNTGELFF; CDR3nt: TGTGCCACCATTCTGGACAGGGGAAACACCGGGGAGCTGTTTTTT
abundance: few; d_gene: -; v_gene: TRBV6-1; j_gene: TRBJ2-6; CDR3aa: CASIRDASGANVLTF; CDR3nt: TGTGCCAGCATACGGGATGCTTCTGGGGCCAACGTCCTGACTTTC